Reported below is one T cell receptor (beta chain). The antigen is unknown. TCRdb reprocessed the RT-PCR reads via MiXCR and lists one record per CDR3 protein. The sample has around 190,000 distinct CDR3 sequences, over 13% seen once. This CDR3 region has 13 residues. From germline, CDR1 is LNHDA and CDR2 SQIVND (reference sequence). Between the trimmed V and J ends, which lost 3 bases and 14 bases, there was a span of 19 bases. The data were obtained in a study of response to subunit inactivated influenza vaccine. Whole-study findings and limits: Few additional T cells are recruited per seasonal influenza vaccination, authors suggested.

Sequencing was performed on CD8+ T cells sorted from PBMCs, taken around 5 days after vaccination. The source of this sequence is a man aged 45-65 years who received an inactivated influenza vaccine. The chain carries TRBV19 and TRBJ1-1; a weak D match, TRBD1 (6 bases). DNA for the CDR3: TGTGCCAGTAGTATGGGGAAGCCACAGGGTTCCTTCTTT. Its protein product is CASSMGKPQGSFF.